The rows below give T cell receptor beta chains drawn from one sample of a study of CD8 T cells in Susac syndrome. Via MiXCR, TCRdb re-called the immunoSEQ multiplex PCR reads, giving one row per CDR3 protein. The repertoire holds around 170,000 distinct CDR3 sequences, with 95% as singletons. The sample taken for sequencing was CD8+ T cells from PBMCs. These receptors were collected from a human donor with Susac syndrome. CDR3s include the opening cysteine and the closing phenylalanine or tryptophan. A D gene is named only where the DNA matches it firmly. Expanded clones get a size class; other rows say once, few or many, or leave the size out.

clone_size d_call j_call v_call cdr3_aa cdr3_nt
- - TRBJ1-1 TRBV6-2/TRBV6-3 CASSYRGRAEAFF TGTGCCAGCAGTTATCGAGGGAGGGCTGAAGCTTTCTTT
- - TRBJ2-5 TRBV18 CASSPLPGAERETQYF TGTGCCAGCTCACCACTTCCCGGGGCCGAGCGAGAGACCCAGTACTTC
- TRBD2 TRBJ2-7 TRBV28 CASRNLAGLEQYF TGTGCCAGCAGGAACCTAGCGGGTCTTGAGCAGTACTTC
- TRBD2 TRBJ2-1 TRBV27 CASSWLAGGDEQFF TGTGCCAGCAGTTGGTTAGCGGGAGGGGACGAGCAGTTCTTC
- - TRBJ2-2 TRBV29-1 CSVMVSEAAGELFF TGCAGCGTTATGGTTTCGGAGGCGGCCGGGGAGCTGTTTTTT
- - TRBJ2-3 TRBV12-3/TRBV12-4 CASSFYGRTDTQDF TGTGCCAGCAGTTTTTATGGGAGGACAGATACGCAGGATTTT
- TRBD1 TRBJ1-5 TRBV3-1 CASSQDGTDNQPQHF TGTGCCAGCAGCCAAGATGGGACAGACAATCAGCCCCAGCATTTT
- - TRBJ1-1 TRBV5-6 CASSSTGFLEAFF TGTGCCAGCAGCTCGACCGGGTTTCTAGAAGCTTTCTTT
once - TRBJ2-5 TRBV7-9 CASSLEISSMETQYF TGTGCCAGCAGCTTAGAAATTTCTAGTATGGAGACCCAGTACTTC
- - TRBJ2-3 TRBV29-1 CSVENSNTDTQYF TGCAGCGTTGAAAACAGTAACACAGATACGCAGTATTTT
- TRBD2 TRBJ2-3 TRBV14 CASSHRLAEIPGTQYF TGTGCCAGCAGCCATCGACTAGCGGAGATACCGGGGACGCAGTATTTT
- TRBD1 TRBJ1-1 TRBV5-6 CASSLVGTGNTEAFF TGTGCCAGCAGCTTAGTGGGGACAGGGAACACTGAAGCTTTCTTT
- TRBD2 TRBJ2-7 TRBV25-1 CASSDLREEDEQYF TGTGCCAGCAGTGATCTACGGGAGGAGGACGAGCAGTACTTC
- TRBD2 TRBJ2-1 TRBV24-1 CATSDEGLAGRSEQFF TGTGCCACCAGTGATGAGGGACTAGCGGGACGTAGTGAGCAGTTCTTC
- TRBD1 TRBJ2-5 TRBV29-1 CSVLGQDQTQYF TGCAGCGTTTTGGGACAGGACCAGACCCAGTACTTC
- TRBD2 TRBJ2-7 TRBV12-3/TRBV12-4 CASSRGPSGLAGGVYEQYF TGTGCCAGCAGTCGCGGACCCTCGGGACTAGCGGGGGGCGTCTACGAGCAGTACTTC
- - TRBJ2-1 TRBV7-8 CASSASPEQFF TGTGCCAGCAGCGCTTCTCCTGAGCAGTTCTTC
few - TRBJ1-1 TRBV11-2 CASSFTTEAFF TGTGCCAGCAGCTTTACGACTGAAGCTTTCTTT
- TRBD1 TRBJ2-7 TRBV14 CASSQYRGLEQYF TGTGCCAGCAGCCAGTACAGGGGGCTCGAGCAGTACTTC
- TRBD2 TRBJ2-1 TRBV11-1 CASSSMQTSGRRAGVNEQFF TGTGCCAGCAGCTCGATGCAGACTAGCGGGAGGAGAGCCGGAGTAAATGAGCAGTTCTTC
- - TRBJ2-2 TRBV7-9 CASSLSGDTGELFF TGTGCCAGCAGCTTAAGTGGGGACACCGGGGAGCTGTTTTTT
- - TRBJ2-3 TRBV20-1 CSASQGVQDTQYF TGCAGTGCTTCCCAGGGAGTTCAGGATACGCAGTATTTT
- - TRBJ2-2 TRBV6-5 CASSHGQNTGELFF TGTGCCAGCAGCCACGGACAGAACACCGGGGAGCTGTTTTTT
- TRBD1 TRBJ1-1 TRBV30 CAWSSGQGTEAFF TGTGCCTGGAGTTCTGGACAGGGCACTGAAGCTTTCTTT
- - TRBJ2-2 TRBV2 CAVNTGELFF TGTGCCGTTAACACCGGGGAGCTGTTTTTT
- - TRBJ2-1 TRBV20-1 CSARDRVKHEQFF TGCAGTGCTAGAGATCGAGTCAAGCATGAGCAGTTCTTC
- - TRBJ2-3 TRBV3-1 CASSLPRDTQYF TGTGCCAGCAGCCTCCCTCGGGATACGCAGTATTTT
- - TRBJ1-5 TRBV7-7 CASSATGQPQHF TGTGCTAGCAGCGCAACAGGCCAGCCCCAGCATTTT
- - TRBJ2-1 TRBV29-1 CSVVSDNEQFF TGCAGCGTTGTATCTGACAATGAGCAGTTCTTC
- - TRBJ2-7 TRBV28 CASRGDSDEDDEQYF TGTGCCAGCAGGGGGGATAGTGACGAGGACGACGAGCAGTACTTC
- - TRBJ1-1 TRBV5-6 CASSLATGFGEAFF TGTGCCAGCAGCTTGGCCACAGGGTTCGGTGAAGCTTTCTTT
- TRBD1 TRBJ2-7 TRBV29-1 CSVGGGQGTEQYF TGCAGCGTCGGCGGAGGACAGGGAACCGAGCAGTACTTC
- - TRBJ2-5 TRBV12-3/TRBV12-4 CASSLQRALTETQYF TGTGCCAGCAGTTTACAGCGGGCGTTGACAGAGACCCAGTACTTC
few - TRBJ1-1 TRBV9 CASSVGSLNTEAFF TGTGCCAGCAGCGTGGGCAGTTTGAACACTGAAGCTTTCTTT
- - TRBJ2-1 TRBV28 CASSSVAETSYNEQFF TGTGCCAGCAGTTCAGTAGCGGAGACAAGCTACAATGAGCAGTTCTTC
- TRBD2 TRBJ2-6 TRBV4-2 CASSPGLAGGVSGANVLTF TGTGCCAGCAGCCCGGGACTAGCGGGAGGAGTCTCTGGGGCCAACGTCCTGACTTTC
- - TRBJ2-3 TRBV6-2/TRBV6-3 CASSSQATQYF TGTGCCAGCAGTTCCCAGGCAACGCAGTATTTT
- - TRBJ2-5 TRBV20-1 CSARVIEETQYF TGCAGTGCTAGAGTGATAGAAGAGACCCAGTACTTC